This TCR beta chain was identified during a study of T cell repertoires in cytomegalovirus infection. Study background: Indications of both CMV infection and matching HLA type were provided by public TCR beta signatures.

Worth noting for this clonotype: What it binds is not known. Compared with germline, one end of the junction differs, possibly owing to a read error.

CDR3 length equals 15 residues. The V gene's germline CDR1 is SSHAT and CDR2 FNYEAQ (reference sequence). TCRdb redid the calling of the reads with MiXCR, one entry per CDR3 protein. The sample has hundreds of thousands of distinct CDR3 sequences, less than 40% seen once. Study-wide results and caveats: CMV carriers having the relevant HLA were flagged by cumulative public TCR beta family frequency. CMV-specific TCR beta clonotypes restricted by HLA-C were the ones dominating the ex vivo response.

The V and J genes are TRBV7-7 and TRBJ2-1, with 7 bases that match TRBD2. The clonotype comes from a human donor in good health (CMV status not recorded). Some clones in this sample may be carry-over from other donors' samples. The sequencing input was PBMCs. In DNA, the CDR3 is TGTGCTAGCAGCTTTAAACTAGCGAGCTACAATGAGCAGTTCTTC. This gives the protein CASSFKLASYNEQFF.